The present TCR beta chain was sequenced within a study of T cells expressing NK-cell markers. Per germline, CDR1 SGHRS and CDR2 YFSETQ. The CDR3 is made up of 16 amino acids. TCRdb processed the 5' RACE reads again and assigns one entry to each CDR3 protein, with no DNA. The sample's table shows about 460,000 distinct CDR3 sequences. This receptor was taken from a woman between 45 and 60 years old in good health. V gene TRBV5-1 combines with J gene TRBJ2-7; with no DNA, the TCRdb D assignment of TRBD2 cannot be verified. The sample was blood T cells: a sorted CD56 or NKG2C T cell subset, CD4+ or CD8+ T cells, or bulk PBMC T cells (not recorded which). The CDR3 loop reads CASSRGGVPVNYEQYF.